This T cell receptor beta chain was obtained from a study of identical twins. General observations from the study: The degree of excess twin sharing was weaker in beta out-of-frame sequences. Conclusions leaned on cross-sectional statistical analysis and did not track the same donors over time.

This clonotype was counted a few times. Its antigen is not known. Via MiXCR, TCRdb re-called the 5' RACE reads, giving one row per CDR3 protein. The sample has around 1.7 million distinct CDR3 sequences, 32% seen once. What was sequenced was cord blood. The sequence was collected from a newborn girl in good health.

The CDR3 loop reads CASSFLGGTTGELFF. CDR3 bases: TGCGCCAGCAGCTTCTTAGGGGGCACCACCGGGGAGCTGTTTTTT. V is TRBV5-1 and J is TRBJ2-2; 7 nucleotides agree with TRBD1. Germline V lookup: CDR1 SGHRS, CDR2 YFSETQ. The length of the CDR3 is 15 residues. Germline trimming cut 2 bases from V and 4 bases from J; bases unmatched to any gene: 5.